Sequencing of this T cell receptor (beta chain) was carried out in a study of blood T cell repertoires in COVID-19. The CDR3 runs 16 residues. Losses at the gene ends were 7 bases for V and 4 bases for J; bases not matched to a gene: 10. Germline V gene data show CDR1 as SGHVS and CDR2 as FNYEAQ. Authors' analysis steps: Amplifying reference gene primers gave estimates of nucleated cell counts. Method: immunoSEQ multiplex PCR; TCRdb's copy keeps in-frame clones and lacks some. From that table come the V and J calls and clone size; the DNA was used to work out D and trimming. The sample lists 250,000 to 350,000 clones, around nine tenths seen once, with about 10% in the top ten.

Sequencing was carried out using peripheral blood. This clonotype was sampled from a woman aged 25 to 39 with COVID-19, enrolled during active disease. The chain uses TRBV7-6 and TRBJ2-1; 10 bases align to TRBD2. The CDR3 DNA follows: TGTGCCAGCACCCCCCGGGCGACTAGCGGGTACAATGAGCAGTTCTTC. Translated: CASTPRATSGYNEQFF.